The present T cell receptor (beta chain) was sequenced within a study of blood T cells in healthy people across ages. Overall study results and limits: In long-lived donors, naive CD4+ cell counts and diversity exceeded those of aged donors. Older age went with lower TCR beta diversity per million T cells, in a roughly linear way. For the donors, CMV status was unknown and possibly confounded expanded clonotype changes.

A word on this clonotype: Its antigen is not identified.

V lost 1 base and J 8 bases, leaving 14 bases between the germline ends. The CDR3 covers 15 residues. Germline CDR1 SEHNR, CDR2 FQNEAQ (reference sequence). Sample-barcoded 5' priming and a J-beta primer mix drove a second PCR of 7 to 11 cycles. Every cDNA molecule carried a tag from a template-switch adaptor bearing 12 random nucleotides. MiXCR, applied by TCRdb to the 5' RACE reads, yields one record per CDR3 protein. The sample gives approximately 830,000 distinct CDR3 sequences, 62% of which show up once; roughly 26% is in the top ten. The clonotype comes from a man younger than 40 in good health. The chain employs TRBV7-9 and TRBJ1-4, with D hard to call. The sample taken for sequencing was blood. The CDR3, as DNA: TGTGCCAGCAGCTTAGTGGCAAATCGGGCGGAAAAACTGTTTTTT. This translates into CASSLVANRAEKLFF.